These T cell receptor beta chains were read from a single sample in a study of T cell repertoires in aging, cancer and after chemotherapy. TCRdb analysed the multiplex PCR reads with MiXCR anew, one entry per CDR3 protein. The sample carries around 6,400 distinct CDR3 sequences, roughly a fifth recorded once. What was sequenced was blood. Source of these receptors: a human donor with a blood cancer. Each CDR3 is given with its conserved first and last residue. The D gene is left open where the match is weak. Some rows mark clone size as missing; the rest say once, few, many or name a class of expanded clone.

size	D	J	V	DNA	CDR3
medium-sized	NA	TRBJ2-2	TRBV20-1	TGCAGTGCTAGAGATGGAGACACCGGGGAGCTGTTTTTT	CSARDGDTGELFF
few	NA	TRBJ1-1	TRBV19	TGTGCCAGTAGTATGGTCCCCAGGGTTGGCACTGAAGCTTTCTTT	CASSMVPRVGTEAFF
few	TRBD1	TRBJ1-3	TRBV5-1	TGCGCCAGCAGCTCGAACAGGGGGCGCTCCGGAAACACCATATATTTT	CASSSNRGRSGNTIYF
NA	NA	TRBJ2-1	TRBV29-1	TGCAGCGTTGTTTGGGCAGGCCGGCCGAGTGTGGAGCAGTTCTTC	CSVVWAGRPSVEQFF
few	TRBD1	TRBJ2-2	TRBV7-3	TGTGCCAGCAGCTTGGGACAGGGAACCGGGGAGCTGTTTTTT	CASSLGQGTGELFF
few	TRBD2	TRBJ2-1	TRBV5-4	TGTGCCAGCAGCTTAGGCGGGAGGGGCTTCCGGGGCAATGAGCAGTTCTTC	CASSLGGRGFRGNEQFF
few	TRBD2	TRBJ2-2	TRBV4-3	TGCGCCAGCAGCCAAGACGTAGCGGGAGAATGGGTGGTTAACACCGGGGAGCTGTTTTTT	CASSQDVAGEWVVNTGELFF
medium-sized	TRBD2	TRBJ2-5	TRBV11-2	TGTGCCAGCAGCTCCTGGGGAGGGTTCGAAGAGACCCAGTACTTC	CASSSWGGFEETQYF
NA	TRBD1	TRBJ2-1	TRBV5-6	TGTGCCAGCAGCTCCAAGAACAGTCGGACAGGGGTCTACAATGAGCAGTTCTTC	CASSSKNSRTGVYNEQFF
medium-sized	NA	TRBJ1-2	TRBV29-1	TGCAGCGGGGCCTCTGGGGGCGCGAGAGGCTACACCTTC	CSGASGGARGYTF
medium-sized	TRBD2	TRBJ2-3	TRBV6-6	TGTGCCAGCAAAATATTGTCGGGAGGAGATACGCAGTATTTT	CASKILSGGDTQYF
medium-sized	NA	TRBJ2-7	TRBV6-6	TGTGCCAGCAGTTCACTGGTAGACAGGATAAAATACGAGCAGTACTTC	CASSSLVDRIKYEQYF
few	TRBD2	TRBJ2-7	TRBV7-2	TGTGCCAGCAGCTTCAGCGGGAGCTACGAGCAGTACTTC	CASSFSGSYEQYF
NA	TRBD2	TRBJ2-3	TRBV9	TGCGCCAGCAGCTTTGGACTAGCGGGGGGGAGAGATACGCAGTATTTT	CASSFGLAGGRDTQYF
medium-sized	NA	TRBJ1-6	TRBV6-5	TGTGCCAGCAGTGCCCTCAAAGATTCACCCCTCCACTTT	CASSALKDSPLHF
NA	TRBD2	TRBJ2-1	TRBV19	TGTGCCAGTAGTGCCTATATACTAGCGGGGGGGGCCATTGGTGAGCAGTTCTTC	CASSAYILAGGAIGEQFF
NA	NA	TRBJ2-5	TRBV7-9	TGTGCCAGCAGCCCGTCCCGTGGAAGCCAAGAGACCCAGTACTTC	CASSPSRGSQETQYF
NA	NA	TRBJ1-4	TRBV6-2/TRBV6-3	TGTGCCAGCAGAGGGGGTGGCGCAACTAATGAAAAACTGTTTTTT	CASRGGGATNEKLFF
medium-sized	TRBD1	TRBJ2-7	TRBV7-6	TGTGCCAGCAGCTTAGCGGGGGACAGGGACGTTGTCTTC	CASSLAGDRDVVF
medium-sized	NA	TRBJ2-3	TRBV6-2/TRBV6-3	TGTGCCAGCAGTTACTCGATCCTAGGCACAGATACGCAGTATTTT	CASSYSILGTDTQYF
NA	NA	TRBJ2-1	TRBV7-9	TGTGCCAGCAGCTCATACATAGCGGTAGGGGATTACAATGAGCAGTTCTTC	CASSSYIAVGDYNEQFF
medium-sized	NA	TRBJ1-2	TRBV19	TGTGCCAGTAGTATAACCCCCTGGGGTAACTATGGCTACACCTTC	CASSITPWGNYGYTF
medium-sized	NA	TRBJ1-2	TRBV19	TGTGCCAGTAGTATTGGGACAAACTATGGCTACACCTTC	CASSIGTNYGYTF
medium-sized	NA	TRBJ1-6	TRBV6-9	TGTGCCAGCAGTTATTACGGGAGCTCCTATAATTCACCCCTCCACTTT	CASSYYGSSYNSPLHF
medium-sized	NA	TRBJ2-1	TRBV7-9	TGTGCCAGCAGCTTAGACAGGGTTAATGAGCAGTTCTTC	CASSLDRVNEQFF
few	NA	TRBJ1-5	TRBV10-3	TGTGCCATCAGTGTCGCAGGGGCCCAGCCCCAGCATTTT	CAISVAGAQPQHF
few	NA	TRBJ2-7	TRBV5-1	TGCGCCAGCAGCTTAGAGGCCAACTCCTACGAGCAGTACTTC	CASSLEANSYEQYF
medium-sized	NA	TRBJ1-1	TRBV6-1	TGTGCCAGCAGGGGTAGAACGGACACTGAAGCTTTCTTT	CASRGRTDTEAFF
medium-sized	TRBD1	TRBJ2-6	TRBV18	TGTGCCAGCTCACCGGACAGGGCGGCTGGGGCCAACGTCCTGACTTTC	CASSPDRAAGANVLTF
medium-sized	TRBD1	TRBJ1-2	TRBV30	TGTGCCTCCGAAAACAGGGGGCGAGTGAATGGCTACACCTTC	CASENRGRVNGYTF
medium-sized	TRBD2	TRBJ2-2	TRBV7-9	TGTGCCAGTCGGACTAGCGGGAGTGGGGGCACCGGGGAGCTGTTTTTT	CASRTSGSGGTGELFF
NA	TRBD1	TRBJ2-1	TRBV5-1	TGCGCCAGCAGCTTGACGGGACAGGGATACAATGAGCAGTTCTTC	CASSLTGQGYNEQFF
medium-sized	NA	TRBJ1-6	TRBV11-1	TGTGCCAGCAGCTTAGTTGAGGCGAGCTCCTATAATTCACCCCTCCACTTT	CASSLVEASSYNSPLHF
few	TRBD2	TRBJ2-7	TRBV20-1	TGCAGTGGTCTTTTGACGAGCGGGGCCCCCTACGAGCAGTACTTC	CSGLLTSGAPYEQYF
medium-sized	TRBD2	TRBJ2-1	TRBV7-9	TGTGCCAGCAGCTTTCGGGAGGGGTACAATGAGCAGTTCTTC	CASSFREGYNEQFF
medium-sized	NA	TRBJ2-3	TRBV5-1	TGCGCCAGCAGTCAGGGATCTAGCACAGATACGCAGTATTTT	CASSQGSSTDTQYF
NA	NA	TRBJ2-7	TRBV20-1	TGCAGTGCTCTCAGCCGGGACAAGGGTACCTACGAGCAGTACTTC	CSALSRDKGTYEQYF
NA	NA	TRBJ1-1	TRBV7-2	TGTGCCAGCAGCTTAGCCAAGGTCGGGGGAGCTTTCTTT	CASSLAKVGGAFF
NA	NA	TRBJ1-6	TRBV6-1	TGTGCCAGCACCCCGGGGCCGGGTGGGGGAGCGTTTGCCCTCCACTTT	CASTPGPGGGAFALHF
medium-sized	NA	TRBJ2-4	TRBV6-1	TGTGCCAGCAGTGAAGGCCCCGACATTCAGTACTTC	CASSEGPDIQYF
medium-sized	NA	TRBJ2-2	TRBV5-6	TGTGCCAGCAGCTCTTGGGGGGTGTGGGGACAAGCAACCGGGGAGCTGTTTTTT	CASSSWGVWGQATGELFF
large	TRBD2	TRBJ2-1	TRBV30	TGTGCCTGGAGTGGCGGGAGGGGTTCCGATGAGCAGTTCTTC	CAWSGGRGSDEQFF
medium-sized	NA	TRBJ2-1	TRBV6-5	TGTGCCAGCAGTCCCGTTCGGAGCTCCTACAATGAGCAGTTCTTC	CASSPVRSSYNEQFF
NA	NA	TRBJ2-7	TRBV14	TGTGCCAGCAGCCAAGATCTACGCGACGAGCAGTACTTC	CASSQDLRDEQYF
large	NA	TRBJ2-2	TRBV19	TGTGCCAGTATGGAGAGGAACACCGGGGAGCTGTTTTTT	CASMERNTGELFF
NA	NA	TRBJ2-1	TRBV6-6	TGTGCCAGCACCAAAGGAGGGGGGCACAATGAGCAGTTCTTC	CASTKGGGHNEQFF
few	TRBD1	TRBJ1-5	TRBV6-5	TGTGCCAGCAGAGACAGGGTGATGGGGCCCCAGCATTTT	CASRDRVMGPQHF
NA	NA	TRBJ1-1	TRBV6-1	TGTGCCAGCAAGATGAGGCCCGCCAACACTGAAGCTTTCTTT	CASKMRPANTEAFF
few	NA	TRBJ1-1	TRBV12-3/TRBV12-4	TGTGCCAGCACGGCAGGGAGGAACACTGAAGCTTTCTTT	CASTAGRNTEAFF
NA	TRBD1	TRBJ1-4	TRBV5-1	TGCGCCAGCAGCTTGGCCCGCGGGTCGGACAGGGACGAAAAACTGTTTTTT	CASSLARGSDRDEKLFF
few	TRBD1	TRBJ1-1	TRBV30	TGTGCCTGGGTGAGGCCCGGGACAGGGTCGACTGAAGCTTTCTTT	CAWVRPGTGSTEAFF
NA	TRBD1	TRBJ2-5	TRBV4-2	TGTGCCAGCAGCCAAGAACGACAGGGGGTATCCCAGACCCAGTACTTC	CASSQERQGVSQTQYF
medium-sized	NA	TRBJ2-7	TRBV18	TGTGCCAGCTCACCGGGGGGGGCAGGCGAGCAGTACTTC	CASSPGGAGEQYF
medium-sized	NA	TRBJ2-1	TRBV12-3/TRBV12-4	TGTGCCAGCAGCTCGGGGACCCAGAATGAGCAGTTCTTC	CASSSGTQNEQFF
once	NA	TRBJ2-7	TRBV7-2	TGTGCCAGCACCTCGGCGGGGGCCAACTACGAGCAGTACTTC	CASTSAGANYEQYF